A single TCR beta chain is shown here with its context. No antigen is known for it. The data belong to a study of graft-versus-host responses after intestinal transplantation. Background on the study: Multivisceral, liver-intestinal, or isolated intestinal transplants were performed in recipients. Anti-thymocyte globulin induction preceded two to three years of tacrolimus and steroid maintenance in all recipients. Study-wide findings and caveats: Present in recipient marrow, GvH clones included some that appeared first in ileum or blood. Graft-versus-host to host-versus-graft clonal ratios in allografts were high in patients with graft-donor T cell macrochimerism.

CDR1 and CDR2 (germline): MDHEN, SYDVKM. This CDR3 region has 18 residues. With 5 bases clipped from V and 2 bases from J, the junction kept 13 bases outside the gene matches. Generated by immunoSEQ multiplex PCR, the TCRdb table keeps only in-frame clones and is missing some. There are under 40,000 clones in the sample; around 94% occur only once, and 0.65% to 0.95% lies in the top ten. The sequence was obtained from a human patient who received an intestinal transplant, so some T cells may come from the graft donor. V usage is TRBV28 and J usage is TRBJ1-5, with TRBD1 matching over 9 bases. Sequenced material: PBMCs, taken 16 days after intestinal transplant. In DNA form, the CDR3 reads TGTGCCAGCAGTCCACAAACAGGGGGCGGGGATCGCAATCAGCCCCAGCATTTT. Residues: CASSPQTGGGDRNQPQHF.